These 24 T cell receptor beta chains originate from one sample sequenced in a study of cytotoxic CD8 clonotypes in ibrutinib-treated CLL. Only in-frame clones appear in the TCRdb table, and some are missing; sequencing was by immunoSEQ multiplex PCR. Of tens of thousands of clones in the sample, 60% to 75% are singletons; the top ten hold 10%. The input for sequencing was PBMCs, taken at disease progression, from a patient treated with ibrutinib. Receptors were obtained from a human donor with chronic lymphocytic leukemia.

The chain employs TRBV11-1 and TRBJ1-1, with D maybe TRBD1 (6 bases). CDR1 is SGHAT, CDR2 FQDESV, per germline (reference sequence). CDR3 length equals 11 residues. V gave up 3 bases and J gave up 8 bases, with 7 bases separating them. This chain's CDR3 is CASSFDREAFF. The DNA for the CDR3 is TGTGCCAGCAGCTTTGACAGGGAAGCTTTCTTT.

The chain couples TRBV11-2 to TRBJ1-5; D is uncertain. The CDR3 length is 16 residues. Trimming took 2 bases from V and 2 from J, leaving 13 bases between them. Looked up from germline, CDR1 is SGHAT and CDR2 is FQNNGV. The CDR3 DNA follows: TGTGCCAGCAGCTTATACGGGCGCTGCGGCAATCAGCCCCAGCATTTT. Its protein is CASSLYGRCGNQPQHF.

The J gene is TRBJ2-1, the V gene TRBV10-1; D is uncertain. V was cut by 2 bases and J by 9 bases, with 8 bases left in between. This CDR3 has 12 amino acids. Germline CDR1 WNHNN, CDR2 SYGVQD (reference sequence). The CDR3 spells CASSEPGLEQFF. DNA for the CDR3: TGCGCCAGCAGTGAGCCCGGTCTTGAGCAGTTCTTC.

This clone was observed a few times. The chain has TRBV5-1 and TRBJ1-5, with 7 bases identical to TRBD1. CDR3 length equals 15 residues. Trimming at V came to 4 bases and at J to 4 bases, leaving 8 bases not matched to a gene. Germline CDR1 SGHRS, CDR2 YFSETQ. CDR3 nucleotide sequence: TGCGCCAGCAGCCTGTTCGGGACAGAGAATCAGCCCCAGCATTTT. It yields the protein CASSLFGTENQPQHF.

The chain joins TRBV27 to TRBJ1-1, with D unclear. Trimming stripped 3 bases from V and 5 bases from J, with 16 bases between. Germline values: CDR1 MNHEY, CDR2 SMNVEV (reference sequence). The CDR3 runs to 15 residues. The CDR3 DNA reads as TGTGCCAGCAGTTTCAATCCGGTTGTCGGTACTGAAGCTTTCTTT. As protein: CASSFNPVVGTEAFF.

This chain connects TRBV11-2 to TRBJ2-5; TRBD2 aligns across 7 bases. Unmatched junction bases numbered 10, after V lost 4 bases and J lost 5 bases. The germline V gene has CDR1 SGHAT and CDR2 FQNNGV. This CDR3 has 15 amino acids. This CDR3 is CASSSGGREIETQYF. The DNA of the CDR3 is TGTGCCAGCAGCTCTGGGGGGAGGGAGATTGAGACCCAGTACTTC.

The chain recombines TRBV4-2 with TRBJ1-1; D is possibly TRBD1 (6 bases). Germline V gives CDR1 LGHNA, CDR2 YNFKEQ. V lost 0 bases to trimming and J lost 9 bases, with 14 bases between them. CDR3 length: 14 residues. CDR3 residues: CASSQDSGGRKAFF. CDR3 DNA sequence: TGTGCCAGCAGCCAAGATTCCGGGGGGCGGAAAGCTTTCTTT.

Only a few counts were recorded for this clone. V and J are TRBV5-4 and TRBJ2-3, with 8 bases identical to TRBD2. The CDR3 is made up of 14 amino acids. With 4 bases clipped from V and 5 bases from J, the junction kept 6 bases outside the gene matches. Germline CDR1 SGHNT, CDR2 YYREEE (reference sequence). As DNA, the CDR3 is TGTGCCAGCAGCCCGGGGGGGCTTGGAGATACGCAGTATTTT. Its protein product is CASSPGGLGDTQYF.

The V gene is TRBV28, the J gene TRBJ2-7, with 7 bases matching TRBD2. CDR1 MDHEN and CDR2 SYDVKM come from the germline V gene. The trim removed 2 bases at V and 4 bases at J, leaving 5 bases unmatched. This CDR3 spans 14 amino acids. DNA for the CDR3: TGTGCCAGCAGTTTAGGCGGGACTATGTACGAGCAGTACTTC. Protein product: CASSLGGTMYEQYF. Supplemented by reference TRBV28 and TRBJ2-7, the full variable domain reads DVKVTQSSRYLVKRTGEKVFLECVQDMDHENMFWYRQDPGLGLRLIYFSYDVKMKEKGDIPEGYSVSREKKERFSLILESASTNQTSMYLCASSLGGTMYEQYFGPGTRLTVT.

The J gene is TRBJ2-5, the V gene TRBV5-1; D is ambiguous. Trimming took off 2 bases at V and 5 bases at J, with 13 bases between the two ends. Germline V gene sequence: CDR1 SGHRS, CDR2 YFSETQ. This CDR3 comprises 14 residues. CDR3 region: CASSFTPGRETQYF. The CDR3 coding sequence is TGCGCCAGCAGCTTTACGCCCGGGCGGGAGACCCAGTACTTC.

V and J are TRBV19 and TRBJ1-3; D unresolved. The germline V gene has CDR1 LNHDA and CDR2 SQIVND (reference sequence). This CDR3 has 15 residues. Trimming cost V 0 bases and J 0 bases, with 6 bases left between them. This chain's CDR3 is CASSIDTGSGNTIYF. CDR3 sequence (DNA): TGTGCCAGTAGTATAGATACCGGCTCTGGAAACACCATATATTTT.

The V and J genes are TRBV6-5 and TRBJ2-7; perhaps D is TRBD1 or TRBD2 (5 bases each). The V end lost 6 bases, the J end lost 3 bases, and 9 bases lay between the germline ends. The V gene's germline CDR1 is MNHEY and CDR2 SVGAGI. The CDR3 covers 12 residues. CDR3 nucleotide sequence: TGTGCCAGCAGCCGGGACCGCTACGAGCAGTACTTC. This translates into CASSRDRYEQYF.

V usage is TRBV5-6 and J usage is TRBJ1-2, with D possibly matching TRBD1 (5 bases). V was cut by 5 bases and J by 7 bases, with 21 bases left in between. This CDR3 has 15 amino acids. Germline V gene lookup returns CDR1 SGHDT and CDR2 YYEEEE. The CDR3 DNA sequence: TGTGCCAGCAGTGATCGGGGACCCCATCGCTCTGGCTACACCTTC. It encodes CASSDRGPHRSGYTF.

The CDR3: CASSVDTRDTQYF. As DNA, the CDR3 is TGTGCCAGCAGCGTGGACACAAGAGATACGCAGTATTTT. J is TRBJ2-3 and V is TRBV9, with a weak D call TRBD1 (5 bases). Deletions cut 2 bases from V and 5 bases from J, with 9 bases between. Germline V gives CDR1 SGDLS, CDR2 YYNGEE. This CDR3 has 13 residues.

The chain has TRBV5-8 and TRBJ1-3; D unclear. V lost 5 bases, J lost 4 bases, and 13 bases lay in between. This CDR3 is built from 14 residues. Per germline, CDR1 SGHTS and CDR2 YDEGEE. The DNA for the CDR3 is TGTGCCAGCAGATCCTCGGGGTACGGAAACACCATATATTTT. The encoded protein is CASRSSGYGNTIYF.

The DNA for the CDR3 is TGTGCCAGCAGCTTGGATGGGGGCGGGGAGACCCAGTACTTC. Protein sequence: CASSLDGGGETQYF. The chain recombines TRBV5-4 with TRBJ2-5, with D possibly TRBD1 on 6 matching bases. CDR3 length: 14 residues. Trimming took off 0 bases at V and 5 bases at J, with 11 bases between the two ends. Germline lookup yields CDR1 SGHNT and CDR2 YYREEE (reference sequence).

The J gene is TRBJ1-5, the V gene TRBV5-5; no firm D call. The CDR3 consists of 14 residues. The V gene's germline CDR1 is SGHKS and CDR2 YYEKEE (reference sequence). V was cut by 4 bases and J by 0 bases, with 8 bases left in between. The DNA for the CDR3 is TGTGCCAGCAGCCGCGCCAATAGCAATCAGCCCCAGCATTTT. Translating gives CASSRANSNQPQHF.

This clone was counted once. V usage is TRBV11-2 and J usage is TRBJ2-1, with 8 positions matching TRBD1. The CDR3 is 16 amino acids. Unmatched junction bases numbered 6, after V lost 5 bases and J lost 0 bases. The germline V gene has CDR1 SGHAT and CDR2 FQNNGV. The CDR3 DNA reads as TGTGCCAGCAGCAAGACAGGGGAAAGCTCCTACAATGAGCAGTTCTTC. This codes for CASSKTGESSYNEQFF.

V is TRBV5-6 and J is TRBJ1-3; the D gene is possibly TRBD1 (5 bases). CDR3 length equals 13 residues. Germline CDR1 is SGHDT and CDR2 is YYEEEE. V was pared by 3 bases and J by 4 bases, with 8 bases between. This chain's CDR3 is CASSSTEGNTIYF. The CDR3 region has the DNA TGTGCCAGCAGCTCGACAGAGGGAAACACCATATATTTT.

For the CDR3, the DNA is TGTGCCAGCAGCTTAGGGTACGGGAGCGCCTACAATGAGCAGTTCTTC. It yields the protein CASSLGYGSAYNEQFF. The rearrangement uses TRBV11-2 and TRBJ2-1; a possible D gene is TRBD2 (6 bases). Germline V lookup: CDR1 SGHAT, CDR2 FQNNGV. The CDR3 covers 16 residues. V lost 1 base, J lost 2 bases, and 12 bases lay in between.

This clone was seen more than once but under ten times. The CDR3: CASSARILNTEAFF. The DNA of the CDR3 is TGTGCCAGCAGTGCGAGGATCCTGAACACTGAAGCTTTCTTT. The chain recombines TRBV27 with TRBJ1-1; D is unresolved. Germline CDR1 reads MNHEY; CDR2 reads SMNVEV (reference sequence). V lost 5 bases and J 0 bases, leaving 10 bases between the germline ends. This CDR3 is 14 amino acids long.

The gene calls are TRBV11-2 and TRBJ2-1, with 9 bases matching TRBD2. V gave up 4 bases and J gave up 8 bases; unmatched junction bases: 9. This CDR3 contains 15 residues. The germline V gene encodes CDR1 SGHAT and CDR2 FQNNGV. The CDR3 coding sequence is TGTGCCAGCAGCTCACCCGGGACTAGCTTCGATGAGCAGTTCTTC. Amino acids: CASSSPGTSFDEQFF.

V gene TRBV13 combines with J gene TRBJ2-7; 7 nucleotides line up with TRBD1. Germline V gene sequence: CDR1 PRHDT, CDR2 FYEKMQ (reference sequence). The V and J ends lost 5 bases and 3 bases, in that order; junction bases with no gene match: 7. CDR3 length: 14 amino acids. The CDR3 is CASSLTGDHYEQYF. The CDR3, as DNA: TGTGCCAGCAGCCTCACAGGGGACCACTACGAGCAGTACTTC. Complete variable domain (other parts from reference TRBV13 and TRBJ2-7): AAGVIQSPRHLIKEKRETATLKCYPIPRHDTVYWYQQGPGQDPQFLISFYEKMQSDKGSIPDRFSAQQFSDYHSELNMSSLELGDSALYFCASSLTGDHYEQYFGPGTRLTVT.

This rearrangement joins TRBV6-1 to TRBJ2-1, with TRBD1 identical over 9 bases. The germline gives CDR1 MNHNS, CDR2 SASEGT. V was pared by 0 bases and J by 9 bases, with 9 bases of the junction left unmatched. This CDR3 contains 16 residues. The CDR3 DNA reads as TGTGCCAGCAGTGAAGCCGGGACAGGGCGGTATGGTGAGCAGTTCTTC. This translates into CASSEAGTGRYGEQFF.